One and the same sample provided the 22 T cell receptor beta chains below, sequenced in a study of blood T cells in healthy people across ages. Alongside a J-beta primer mix, a sample-barcoded 5' primer served in a second PCR lasting about 7 to 11 cycles. Each CDR3 protein is one row after TCRdb ran MiXCR on the 5' RACE reads. The data contain more than 1 million distinct CDR3 sequences, 40% to 45% of them singletons. The sequenced material came from blood. Receptor source: a woman aged 55 to 70 in good health.

The chain combines TRBV12-5 with TRBJ1-1, with no clear D. V lost 7 bases, J lost 6 bases, and 6 bases lay in between. The CDR3 loop spans 10 amino acids. Germline CDR1 and CDR2: LGHNT and FRNRAP. CDR3 sequence: CASAVAEAFF. CDR3 nucleotides: TGTGCTAGTGCGGTCGCTGAAGCTTTCTTT.

Written as DNA, the CDR3 is TGCGCCAGCAGCGGGGCAGGGGGACAGGGTGAGCAGTTCTTC. This sequence encodes CASSGAGGQGEQFF. The chain uses TRBV5-1 and TRBJ2-1, with TRBD1 identical over 9 bases. Germline values: CDR1 SGHRS, CDR2 YFSETQ. The CDR3 has 14 amino acids. Trimming removed 4 bases from V and 9 bases from J; junction bases left unmatched: 8.

Many counts were recorded for this clonotype. This sequence joins TRBV7-8 and TRBJ2-3, with 13 bases lining up with TRBD2. The CDR3 covers 16 residues. J was trimmed by 5 bases and V by 5 bases; bases with no gene match: 7. The V gene's germline CDR1 is SGHVS and CDR2 FQNEAQ. The CDR3 here is CASSHWTSGRLDTQYF. The CDR3 region has the DNA TGTGCCAGCAGCCATTGGACTAGCGGGAGATTAGATACGCAGTATTTT.

CDR3 in DNA: TGTGCCAGCAGTTCCAGCACAGGGATCCCGTCCTACAATGAGCAGTTCTTC. Translating it yields CASSSSTGIPSYNEQFF. The chain employs TRBV28 and TRBJ2-1; a weak D match, TRBD1 (6 bases). CDR1 is MDHEN, CDR2 SYDVKM, per germline. V dropped 4 bases and J dropped 1 base, with 17 bases sitting between them. The CDR3 is made up of 17 amino acids. Looking up the rest from reference TRBV28 and TRBJ2-1 gives the full variable domain: DVKVTQSSRYLVKRTGEKVFLECVQDMDHENMFWYRQDPGLGLRLIYFSYDVKMKEKGDIPEGYSVSREKKERFSLILESASTNQTSMYLCASSSSTGIPSYNEQFFGPGTRLTVL.

The CDR3 DNA reads as TGTGCCCAGGGAGGGGGGCCCTACAATGAGCAGTTCTTC. It is translated as CAQGGGPYNEQFF. The V and J genes are TRBV11-2 and TRBJ2-1; D perhaps matches TRBD2 (7 bases). The V and J ends lost 11 bases and 2 bases respectively, with 13 bases between them. The CDR3 loop spans 13 amino acids. Germline CDR1 is SGHAT and CDR2 is FQNNGV.

The V gene is TRBV7-8, the J gene TRBJ2-2; 10 positions agree with TRBD2. The CDR3 loop spans 17 amino acids. Trimming removed 1 base from V and 4 bases from J; junction bases left unmatched: 6. Germline V gives CDR1 SGHVS, CDR2 FQNEAQ. CDR3 nucleotides: TGTGCCAGCAGCTTAGAGGCTAGCGGGAGTGTCACCGGGGAGCTGTTTTTT. Protein: CASSLEASGSVTGELFF.

The rearrangement uses TRBV6-4 and TRBJ1-5; the match to TRBD1 covers 8 bases. The CDR3 has 18 amino acids. After removal of 4 bases from V and 7 bases from J, the junction contained 18 bases not matched to a gene. Germline values: CDR1 MRHNA, CDR2 SNTAGT. The CDR3 region is CASSAGQGSTSWRQPQHF. DNA of the CDR3: TGTGCCAGCAGTGCCGGACAGGGAAGTACCTCCTGGAGACAGCCCCAGCATTTT.

This clonotype has only one observation. The J gene is TRBJ1-6, the V gene TRBV5-1, with TRBD1 identical over 9 bases. Germline values: CDR1 SGHRS, CDR2 YFSETQ. V dropped 0 bases and J dropped 9; count of bases not matched to a gene: 10. This CDR3 is built from 17 residues. CDR3 loop: CASSLGAGTGRGSPLHF. The CDR3 coding sequence is TGCGCCAGCAGCTTGGGTGCCGGGACAGGGCGCGGTTCACCCCTCCACTTT.

The chain employs TRBV10-3 and TRBJ1-1; no firm D call. Between the trimmed V and J ends, which lost 3 bases and 4 bases, there was a span of 9 bases. In germline, CDR1 is ENHRY, CDR2 SYGVKD. The CDR3 runs to 13 residues. CDR3 DNA: TGTGCCATCAGTGACCCAGTGGGCACTGAAGCTTTCTTT. Translating it yields CAISDPVGTEAFF.

The chain uses TRBV10-3 and TRBJ2-1; no firm D call. In germline, CDR1 is ENHRY, CDR2 SYGVKD. The CDR3 length is 12 residues. Trimming pared 8 bases from V and 8 bases from J, leaving 13 bases between. DNA of the CDR3: TGTGCCATCCCCGGAGTGGGCGATGAGCAGTTCTTC. As protein: CAIPGVGDEQFF.

There are a few counts of this clonotype. The V and J genes are TRBV10-3 and TRBJ2-6, with unresolved D. Germline CDR1 ENHRY, CDR2 SYGVKD. Trimming removed 0 bases at V and 0 bases at J, with 6 bases between. This CDR3 is 16 amino acids long. CDR3 coding DNA: TGTGCCATCAGTGAGTCTCTAGGCTCTGGGGCCAACGTCCTGACTTTC. It specifies CAISESLGSGANVLTF.

The CDR3, as DNA: TGTGCCAGCAGCCTAGCGGGAGGGGTTTCCGGGGAGCTGTTTTTT. Protein sequence: CASSLAGGVSGELFF. This chain uses TRBV4-2 with TRBJ2-2; TRBD2 agrees at 11 bases. The CDR3 is 15 amino acids. The germline CDR1 and CDR2 sequences are LGHNA and YNFKEQ. V dropped 4 bases and J dropped 6; count of bases not matched to a gene: 4.

This clonotype was picked up one time. The chain recombines TRBV12-3 or TRBV12-4 with TRBJ2-3, with 7 bases identical to TRBD2. This CDR3 contains 15 residues. V dropped 10 bases and J dropped 3; count of bases not matched to a gene: 13. The CDR3 sequence is CATRRAGDRTDTQYF. CDR3 sequence (DNA): TGTGCCACCAGGAGGGCGGGAGATAGAACAGATACGCAGTATTTT.

The chain carries TRBV4-1 and TRBJ2-1, with D uncertain. Deletions cut 3 bases from V and 2 bases from J, with 14 bases between. Germline V lookup: CDR1 MGHRA, CDR2 YSYEKL. The CDR3 has 16 residues. The CDR3 sequence: CASSQGRALTYNEQFF. CDR3 DNA sequence: TGCGCCAGCAGCCAGGGCCGGGCCTTAACCTACAATGAGCAGTTCTTC.

This sequence joins TRBV7-9 and TRBJ1-4; D ambiguous. From germline, CDR1 is SEHNR and CDR2 FQNEAQ (reference sequence). This CDR3 region has 14 residues. V shed 2 bases and J shed 12 bases, with 16 bases lying between them. CDR3 in amino acids: CASSLPGRANELFF. DNA for the CDR3: TGTGCCAGCAGCTTACCGGGCCGAGCGAATGAACTGTTTTTT.

The J gene is TRBJ2-7, the V gene TRBV7-2; TRBD2 agrees at 12 bases. This CDR3 comprises 16 residues. Germline CDR1 is SGHTA and CDR2 is FQGNSA. The trim removed 2 bases at V and 5 bases at J, leaving 7 bases unmatched. The CDR3 DNA reads TGTGCCAGCAGCTTATCATTAGGACTAGCGGGAAACGAGCAGTACTTC. It is translated as CASSLSLGLAGNEQYF.

This chain uses TRBV12-3 or TRBV12-4 with TRBJ2-5; the match to TRBD1 covers 9 bases. V gave up 3 bases and J gave up 5 bases; unmatched junction bases: 7. The CDR3 has 15 residues. The CDR3, as DNA: TGTGCCAGCAGTTTCCGGGACAGGGCTTCGGAGACCCAGTACTTC. Its protein is CASSFRDRASETQYF.

The chain couples TRBV7-9 to TRBJ2-1, with D tentatively TRBD2 (6 bases). Germline CDR1 reads SEHNR; CDR2 reads FQNEAQ (reference sequence). V was trimmed by 8 bases and J by 6 bases, leaving 14 bases between them. CDR3 length: 13 amino acids. The CDR3, as DNA: TGTGCCAGCGGCGGGACGGCCTTCAATGAGCAGTTCTTC. Translating it yields CASGGTAFNEQFF.

V usage is TRBV10-3 and J usage is TRBJ1-2; D is possibly TRBD1 (5 bases). The CDR3 length is 13 residues. Trimming removed 2 bases from V and 7 bases from J, with 11 bases in between. CDR1 and CDR2 (germline): ENHRY, SYGVKD. The CDR3 loop is CAISEEGLGGYTF. The CDR3 nucleotides are TGTGCCATCAGTGAGGAGGGACTGGGTGGCTACACCTTC.

The chain employs TRBV9 and TRBJ2-3; 13 bases line up with TRBD2. The V and J ends lost 4 bases and 8 bases, in that order; junction bases with no gene match: 4. The CDR3 runs 14 residues. Germline CDR1 reads SGDLS; CDR2 reads YYNGEE. The CDR3 DNA sequence: TGTGCCAGCAGCCCGCGACTAGCGGGAGGTACGCAGTATTTT. Translation gives CASSPRLAGGTQYF.

This clonotype was counted only a few times. The V call is TRBV7-2, the J call TRBJ2-1; the match to TRBD2 covers 8 bases. Germline loops: CDR1 SGHTA, CDR2 FQGNSA. The CDR3 loop spans 16 amino acids. The V segment lost 3 bases and the J segment 9 bases; nucleotides outside the gene matches: 13. CDR3 nucleotides: TGTGCCAGCAGCTTGGATCTAGCGGGTGGTTTAAGTGAGCAGTTCTTC. This encodes CASSLDLAGGLSEQFF.

The rearrangement links TRBV20-1 to TRBJ2-1; 11 bases are a match to TRBD2. The CDR3 runs 15 residues. Germline-derived CDR1 and CDR2 are DFQATT and SNEGSKA (reference sequence). With V trimmed by 3 bases and J by 8 bases, 9 bases remained unmatched. CDR3 in amino acids: CSASPRTSGSDEQFF. DNA for the CDR3: TGCAGTGCTAGCCCCCGCACTAGCGGGAGTGATGAGCAGTTCTTC.